This T cell receptor beta chain was identified during a study of T cells after yellow fever vaccination. The sample holds many counts of this clonotype. The CDR3 covers 14 residues. Germline CDR1 is SGHRS and CDR2 is YFSETQ. Germline trimming cut 7 bases from V and 4 bases from J; bases unmatched to any gene: 5. MiXCR was run by TCRdb on the 5' RACE reads, yielding one entry per CDR3 protein. Counted here are a few hundred thousand distinct CDR3 sequences, 3.5% to 4.5% occurring once; the ten biggest clones make up 19%. The TCR comes from a man between 18 and 35 years old who received the YFV17D yellow fever vaccine. The chain combines TRBV5-1 with TRBJ2-3; 11 nucleotides align to TRBD2. The source material was PBMCs, sampled 15 days after the yellow fever booster vaccination. CDR3 residues: CASVAGGPADTQYF. The CDR3 nucleotides are TGCGCCAGCGTAGCGGGGGGGCCCGCAGATACGCAGTATTTT.